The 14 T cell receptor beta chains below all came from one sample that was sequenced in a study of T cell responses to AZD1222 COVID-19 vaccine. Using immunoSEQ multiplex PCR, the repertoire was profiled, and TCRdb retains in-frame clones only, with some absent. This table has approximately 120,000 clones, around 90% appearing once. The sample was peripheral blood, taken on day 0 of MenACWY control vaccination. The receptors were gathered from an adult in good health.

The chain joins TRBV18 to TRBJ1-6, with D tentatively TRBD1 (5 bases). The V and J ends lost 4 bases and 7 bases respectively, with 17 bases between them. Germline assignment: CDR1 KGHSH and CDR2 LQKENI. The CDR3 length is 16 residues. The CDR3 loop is CASSRNSGRMNSPLHF. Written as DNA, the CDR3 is TGTGCCAGCTCACGAAACTCGGGACGGATGAATTCACCCCTCCACTTT.

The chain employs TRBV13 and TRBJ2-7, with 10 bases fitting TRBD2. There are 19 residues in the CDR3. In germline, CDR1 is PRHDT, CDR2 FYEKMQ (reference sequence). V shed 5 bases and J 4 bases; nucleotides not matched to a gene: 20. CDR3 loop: CASSRLQQGGLAEIYEQYF. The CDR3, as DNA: TGTGCCAGCAGCCGACTTCAACAGGGAGGACTAGCGGAAATATACGAGCAGTACTTC. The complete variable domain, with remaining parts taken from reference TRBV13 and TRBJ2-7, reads AAGVIQSPRHLIKEKRETATLKCYPIPRHDTVYWYQQGPGQDPQFLISFYEKMQSDKGSIPDRFSAQQFSDYHSELNMSSLELGDSALYFCASSRLQQGGLAEIYEQYFGPGTRLTVT.

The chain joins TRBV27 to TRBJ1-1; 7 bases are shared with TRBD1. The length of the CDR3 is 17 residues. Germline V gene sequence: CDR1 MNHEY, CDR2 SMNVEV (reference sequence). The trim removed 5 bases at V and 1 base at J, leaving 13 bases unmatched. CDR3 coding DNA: TGTGCCAGCAGTCCCCCCGGACACGGGACAGCGAACACTGAAGCTTTCTTT. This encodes CASSPPGHGTANTEAFF.

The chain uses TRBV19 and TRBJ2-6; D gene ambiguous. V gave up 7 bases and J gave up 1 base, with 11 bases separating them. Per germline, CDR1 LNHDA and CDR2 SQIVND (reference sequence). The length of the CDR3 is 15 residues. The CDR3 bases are TGTGCCAGTACCCCAGGACCATCTGGGGCCAACGTCCTGACTTTC. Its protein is CASTPGPSGANVLTF. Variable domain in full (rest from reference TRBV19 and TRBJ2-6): DGGITQSPKYLFRKEGQNVTLSCEQNLNHDAMYWYRQDPGQGLRLIYYSQIVNDFQKGDIAEGYSVSREKKESFPLTVTSAQKNPTAFYLCASTPGPSGANVLTFGAGSRLTVL.

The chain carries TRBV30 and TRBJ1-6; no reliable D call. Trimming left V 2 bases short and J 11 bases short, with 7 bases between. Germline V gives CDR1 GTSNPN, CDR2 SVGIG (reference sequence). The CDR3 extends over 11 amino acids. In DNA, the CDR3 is TGTGCCTGGAGTAAGCTAACACCCCTCCACTTT. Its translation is CAWSKLTPLHF.

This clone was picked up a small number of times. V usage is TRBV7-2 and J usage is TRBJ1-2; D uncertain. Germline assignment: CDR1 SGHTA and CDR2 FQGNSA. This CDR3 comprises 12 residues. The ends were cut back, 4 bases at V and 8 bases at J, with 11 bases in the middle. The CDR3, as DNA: TGTGCCAGCAGCTCGGCGGGGTGGGGCTACACCTTC. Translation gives CASSSAGWGYTF. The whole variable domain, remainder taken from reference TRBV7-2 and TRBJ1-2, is GAGVSQSPSNKVTEKGKDVELRCDPISGHTALYWYRQSLGQGLEFLIYFQGNSAPDKSGLPSDRFSAERTGGSVSTLTIQRTQQEDSAVYLCASSSAGWGYTFGSGTRLTVV.

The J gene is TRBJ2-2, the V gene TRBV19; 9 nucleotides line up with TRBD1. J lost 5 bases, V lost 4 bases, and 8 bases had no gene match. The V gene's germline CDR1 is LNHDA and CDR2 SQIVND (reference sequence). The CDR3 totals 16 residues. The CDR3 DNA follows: TGTGCCAGTAGTACCTGGTGGGACAGGGAAACCGGGGAGCTGTTTTTT. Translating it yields CASSTWWDRETGELFF.

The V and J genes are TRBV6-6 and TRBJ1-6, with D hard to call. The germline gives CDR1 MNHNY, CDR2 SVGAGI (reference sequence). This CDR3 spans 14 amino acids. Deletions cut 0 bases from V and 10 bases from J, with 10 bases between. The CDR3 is CASSYSPGESPLHF. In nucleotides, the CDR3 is TGTGCCAGCAGTTACTCGCCAGGCGAGTCACCCCTCCACTTT.

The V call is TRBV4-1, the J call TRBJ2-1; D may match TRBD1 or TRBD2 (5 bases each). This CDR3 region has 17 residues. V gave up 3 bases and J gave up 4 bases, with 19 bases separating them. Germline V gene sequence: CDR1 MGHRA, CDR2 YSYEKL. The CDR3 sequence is CASSQEETGGQYNEQFF. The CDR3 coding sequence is TGCGCCAGCAGCCAGGAGGAAACAGGAGGCCAATACAATGAGCAGTTCTTC.

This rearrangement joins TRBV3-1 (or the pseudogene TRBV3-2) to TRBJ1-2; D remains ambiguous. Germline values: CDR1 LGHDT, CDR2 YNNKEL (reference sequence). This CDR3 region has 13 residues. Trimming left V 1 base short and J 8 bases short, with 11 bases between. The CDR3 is CASSQGELLGYTF. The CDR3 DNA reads TGTGCCAGCAGCCAAGGAGAGCTGCTAGGCTACACCTTC.

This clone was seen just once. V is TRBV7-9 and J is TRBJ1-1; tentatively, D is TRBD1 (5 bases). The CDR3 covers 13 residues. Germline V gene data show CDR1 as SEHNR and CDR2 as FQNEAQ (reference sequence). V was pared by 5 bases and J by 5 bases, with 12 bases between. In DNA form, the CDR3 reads TGTGCCAGCAGCCGGCAGGGTGGTACTGAAGCTTTCTTT. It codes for CASSRQGGTEAFF.

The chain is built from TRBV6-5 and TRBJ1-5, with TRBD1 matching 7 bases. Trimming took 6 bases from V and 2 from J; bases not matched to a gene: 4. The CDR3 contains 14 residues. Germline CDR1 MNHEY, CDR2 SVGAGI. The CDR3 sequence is CASRQGRGNQPQHF. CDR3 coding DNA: TGTGCCAGCAGACAGGGGAGAGGCAATCAGCCCCAGCATTTT.

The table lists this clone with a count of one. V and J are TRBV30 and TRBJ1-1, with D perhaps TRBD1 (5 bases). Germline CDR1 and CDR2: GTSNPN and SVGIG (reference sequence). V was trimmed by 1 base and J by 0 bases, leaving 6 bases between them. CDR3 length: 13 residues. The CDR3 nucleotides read TGTGCCTGGAGTGCGACAGTGAACACTGAAGCTTTCTTT. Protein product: CAWSATVNTEAFF.

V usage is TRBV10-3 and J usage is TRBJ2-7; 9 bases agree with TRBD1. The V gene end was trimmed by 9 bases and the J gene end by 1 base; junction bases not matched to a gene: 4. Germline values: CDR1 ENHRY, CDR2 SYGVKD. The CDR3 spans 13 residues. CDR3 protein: CAMAGTGSYEQYF. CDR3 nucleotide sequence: TGTGCCATGGCTGGGACAGGGTCCTACGAGCAGTACTTC.